These 4 T cell receptor beta chains share one sample of origin, sequenced in a study of OX40 agonist ivuxolimab in advanced cancers. Data came from immunoSEQ multiplex PCR; TCRdb stores just in-frame clones and leaves some out. The repertoire has more than 35,000 clones, roughly 80% of them found once; the top ten carry roughly 6.8%. The sample consisted of CD4+ or CD8+ T cells sorted from blood, taken in a trial of the OX40 agonist ivuxolimab. The receptors stem from an adult with an advanced solid tumor such as melanoma, head and neck, liver or kidney cancer.

The rearrangement joins TRBV7-2 to TRBJ1-4; 7 nucleotides agree with TRBD1. CDR1 is SGHTA, CDR2 FQGNSA, per germline. The CDR3 consists of 14 residues. Trimming took 8 bases from V and 2 from J; bases not matched to a gene: 5. The CDR3 region has the DNA TGTGCCAGCTCCACAGGGGATACTAATGAAAAACTGTTTTTT. As protein: CASSTGDTNEKLFF.

The rearrangement links TRBV18 to TRBJ1-1; TRBD1 matches 10 bases. Germline V lookup: CDR1 KGHSH, CDR2 LQKENI. J was trimmed by 8 bases and V by 3 bases; bases with no gene match: 9. This CDR3 has 15 amino acids. The DNA for the CDR3 is TGTGCCAGCTCACCCCAAGGACAGGGGGACTACGAAGCTTTCTTT. Translated, it gives CASSPQGQGDYEAFF.

The chain employs TRBV18 and TRBJ2-5, with D uncertain. Gene TRBJ2-7 matches the end of the DNA better, so the J call may be wrong. Germline V lookup: CDR1 KGHSH, CDR2 LQKENI. The CDR3 loop spans 13 amino acids. The CDR3 here is CATRLSAAYEQYF. The CDR3 DNA follows: TGTGCCACACGTCTATCCGCCGCCTACGAGCAGTACTTC.

The chain's CDR3 is CASSSPVLGASGPNEQYF. The CDR3 region has the DNA TGTGCCAGCAGCTCACCCGTATTGGGGGCTAGCGGACCTAACGAGCAGTACTTC. The V call is TRBV7-9, the J call TRBJ2-7, with D perhaps matching TRBD2 (7 bases). CDR1 SEHNR and CDR2 FQNEAQ come from the germline V gene (reference sequence). The CDR3 covers 18 residues. The V end was cut by 4 bases, the J end by 5 bases, with 27 bases between.